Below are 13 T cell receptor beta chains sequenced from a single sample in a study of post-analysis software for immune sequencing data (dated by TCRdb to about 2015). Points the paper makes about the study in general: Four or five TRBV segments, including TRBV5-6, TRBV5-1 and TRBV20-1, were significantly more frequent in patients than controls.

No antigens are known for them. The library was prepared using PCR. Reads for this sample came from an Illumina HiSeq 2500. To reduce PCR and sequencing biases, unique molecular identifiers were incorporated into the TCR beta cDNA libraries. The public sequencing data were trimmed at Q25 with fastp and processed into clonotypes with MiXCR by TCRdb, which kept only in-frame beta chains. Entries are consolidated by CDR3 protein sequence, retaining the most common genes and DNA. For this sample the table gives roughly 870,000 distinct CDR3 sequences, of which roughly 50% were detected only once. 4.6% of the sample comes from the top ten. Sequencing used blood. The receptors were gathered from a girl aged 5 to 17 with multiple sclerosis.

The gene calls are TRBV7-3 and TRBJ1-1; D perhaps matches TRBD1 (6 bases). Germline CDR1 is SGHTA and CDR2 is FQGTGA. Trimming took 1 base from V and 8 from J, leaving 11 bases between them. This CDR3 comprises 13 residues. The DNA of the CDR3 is TGTGCCAGCAGCTTAAAAGCCGGGACAGAAGCTTTCTTT. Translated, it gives CASSLKAGTEAFF.

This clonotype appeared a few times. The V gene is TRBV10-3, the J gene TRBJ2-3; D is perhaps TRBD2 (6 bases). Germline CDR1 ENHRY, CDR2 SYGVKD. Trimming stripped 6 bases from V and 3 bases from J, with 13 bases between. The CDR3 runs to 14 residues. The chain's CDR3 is CAIRVGSTTDTQYF. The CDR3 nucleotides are TGTGCCATCAGAGTCGGGAGTACAACAGATACGCAGTATTTT.

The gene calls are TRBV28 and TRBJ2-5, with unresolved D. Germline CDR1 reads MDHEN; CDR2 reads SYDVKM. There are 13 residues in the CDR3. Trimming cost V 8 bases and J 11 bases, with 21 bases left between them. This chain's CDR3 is CASLSGRTEEQYF. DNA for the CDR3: TGTGCCAGCCTGAGTGGCAGAACGGAAGAGCAGTACTTC.

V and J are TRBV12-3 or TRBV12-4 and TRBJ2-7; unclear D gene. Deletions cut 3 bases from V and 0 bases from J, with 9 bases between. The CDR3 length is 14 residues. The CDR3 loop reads CASSFFADSYEQYF. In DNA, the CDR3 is TGTGCCAGCAGTTTCTTCGCGGACTCCTACGAGCAGTACTTC.

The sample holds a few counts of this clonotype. The CDR3 DNA follows: TGCGCCAGCAGCTTGTTTGACCCAGGGGAGACCCAGTACTTC. As protein: CASSLFDPGETQYF. The chain combines TRBV5-1 with TRBJ2-5, with D perhaps matching TRBD1 (5 bases). Trimming left V 1 base short and J 5 bases short, with 12 bases between. There are 14 residues in the CDR3. CDR1 is SGHRS and CDR2 is YFSETQ in the germline V gene.

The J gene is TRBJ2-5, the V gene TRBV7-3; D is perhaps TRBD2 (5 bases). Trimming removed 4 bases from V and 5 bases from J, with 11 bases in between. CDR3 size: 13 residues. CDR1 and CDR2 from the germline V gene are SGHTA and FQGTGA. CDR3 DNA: TGTGCCAGCAGCTCACAACTAGGCGAGACCCAGTACTTC. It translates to CASSSQLGETQYF. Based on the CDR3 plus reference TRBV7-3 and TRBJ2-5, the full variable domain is GAGVSQTPSNKVTEKGKYVELRCDPISGHTALYWYRQSLGQGPEFLIYFQGTGAADDSGLPNDRFFAVRPEGSVSTLKIQRTERGDSAVYLCASSSQLGETQYFGPGTRLLVL.

CDR3 residues: CASSLEFQAVSKNIQYF. In DNA form, the CDR3 reads TGTGCCAGCAGCTTAGAGTTCCAGGCTGTCTCCAAAAACATTCAGTACTTC. The J gene is TRBJ2-4, the V gene TRBV7-2; D remains unclear. Germline CDR1 and CDR2: SGHTA and FQGNSA. Trimming stripped 1 base from V and 2 bases from J, with 15 bases between. The CDR3 covers 17 residues.

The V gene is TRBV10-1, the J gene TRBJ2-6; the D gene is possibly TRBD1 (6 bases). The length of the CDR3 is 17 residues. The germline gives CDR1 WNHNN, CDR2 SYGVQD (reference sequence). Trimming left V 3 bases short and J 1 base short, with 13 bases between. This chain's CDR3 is CASSDNRGGSGANVLTF. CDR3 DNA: TGCGCCAGCAGTGATAACAGAGGGGGTTCTGGGGCCAACGTCCTGACTTTC.

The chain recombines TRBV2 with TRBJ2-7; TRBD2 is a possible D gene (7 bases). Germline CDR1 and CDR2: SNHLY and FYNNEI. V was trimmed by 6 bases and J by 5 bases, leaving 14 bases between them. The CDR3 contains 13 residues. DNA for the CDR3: TGTGCCAGCAGCGTCCGGGGGGACAACGAGCAGTACTTC. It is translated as CASSVRGDNEQYF. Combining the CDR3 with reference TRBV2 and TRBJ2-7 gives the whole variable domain EPEVTQTPSHQVTQMGQEVILRCVPISNHLYFYWYRQILGQKVEFLVSFYNNEISEKSEIFDDQFSVERPDGSNFTLKIRSTKLEDSAMYFCASSVRGDNEQYFGPGTRLTVT.

The CDR3 sequence is CASSPGENGYTF. The CDR3 coding sequence is TGCGCCAGCAGCCCAGGGGAAAATGGCTACACCTTC. The genes are TRBV5-1 and TRBJ1-2; D might be TRBD1 (6 bases). The germline V gene has CDR1 SGHRS and CDR2 YFSETQ. This CDR3 has 12 amino acids. Trimming left V 4 bases short and J 6 bases short, with 10 bases between.

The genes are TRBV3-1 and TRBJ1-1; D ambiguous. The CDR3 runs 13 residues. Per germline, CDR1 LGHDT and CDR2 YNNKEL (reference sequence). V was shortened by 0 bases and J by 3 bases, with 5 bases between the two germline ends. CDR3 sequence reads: CASSQDPDTEAFF. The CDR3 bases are TGTGCCAGCAGCCAAGATCCGGACACTGAAGCTTTCTTT.

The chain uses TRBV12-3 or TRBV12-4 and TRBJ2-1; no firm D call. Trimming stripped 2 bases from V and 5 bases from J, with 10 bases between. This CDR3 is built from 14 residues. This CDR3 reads CASSLYGPNNEQFF. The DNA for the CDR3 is TGTGCCAGCAGTTTATATGGGCCTAACAATGAGCAGTTCTTC.

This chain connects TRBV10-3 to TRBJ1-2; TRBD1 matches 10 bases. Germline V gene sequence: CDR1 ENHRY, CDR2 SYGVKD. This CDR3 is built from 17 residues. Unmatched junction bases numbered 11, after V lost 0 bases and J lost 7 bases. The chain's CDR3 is CAISESRDRGVGGGYTF. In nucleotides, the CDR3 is TGTGCCATCAGTGAGTCCCGGGACAGGGGAGTAGGAGGTGGCTACACCTTC.